These 29 T cell receptor beta chains were sequenced from one sample in a study of blood T cell repertoires in COVID-19. Produced via immunoSEQ multiplex PCR; TCRdb's table is partial and in-frame only. The sample lists about 260,000 clones; 86% were seen once. Specimen: peripheral blood. These receptors came from a man between 18 and 35 years old with active or convalescent COVID-19.

In its sample, this clone was seen a few times. V is TRBV27 and J is TRBJ1-6; D possibly corresponds to TRBD1 (5 bases). With 0 bases removed from V and 5 bases from J, the gap between germline ends came to 14 bases. CDR3 length: 17 amino acids. Germline-derived CDR1 and CDR2 are MNHEY and SMNVEV (reference sequence). CDR3 loop: CASSLSVRAGNNSPLHF. In DNA form, the CDR3 reads TGTGCCAGCAGTTTATCAGTACGGGCAGGGAATAATTCACCCCTCCACTTT.

The V and J genes are TRBV6-5 and TRBJ2-7; tentative D call: TRBD1 (6 bases). Looked up from germline, CDR1 is MNHEY and CDR2 is SVGAGI. V gave up 9 bases and J gave up 1 base, with 13 bases separating them. CDR3 length: 13 amino acids. Written as DNA, the CDR3 is TGTGCCAGTCAGACAGGAGCATCCTACGAGCAGTACTTC. As protein: CASQTGASYEQYF.

This rearrangement joins TRBV27 to TRBJ1-6; 7 positions agree with TRBD1. The germline CDR1 and CDR2 sequences are MNHEY and SMNVEV (reference sequence). This CDR3 is 14 amino acids long. V lost 3 bases, J lost 7 bases, and 3 bases stayed unmatched. CDR3 sequence: CASSFDRENSPLHF. The CDR3 DNA is TGTGCCAGCAGTTTTGACAGGGAGAATTCACCCCTCCACTTT.

The chain recombines TRBV5-1 with TRBJ2-1; the match to TRBD2 covers 7 bases. The germline CDR1 and CDR2 sequences are SGHRS and YFSETQ. The CDR3 length is 17 residues. V trimming: 5 bases; J trimming: 0 bases; junction bases outside the gene matches: 11. CDR3 sequence reads: CASSAASGSSSYNEQFF. In DNA, the CDR3 is TGCGCCAGCAGTGCGGCTAGCGGAAGTAGCTCCTACAATGAGCAGTTCTTC.

This sequence joins TRBV6-5 and TRBJ2-1; 8 bases are a match to TRBD2. Trimming at V came to 3 bases and at J to 1 base, leaving 2 bases not matched to a gene. CDR1 is MNHEY, CDR2 SVGAGI, per germline. CDR3 length: 15 amino acids. The CDR3 reads CASSYSGGSYNEQFF. The CDR3 region has the DNA TGTGCCAGCAGTTATTCGGGGGGGTCCTACAATGAGCAGTTCTTC.

V gene TRBV2 combines with J gene TRBJ2-5; D may be TRBD1 (5 bases). V lost 4 bases, J lost 3 bases, and 12 bases lay in between. The germline V gene encodes CDR1 SNHLY and CDR2 FYNNEI. The length of the CDR3 is 14 residues. The chain's CDR3 is CASSGETVKETQYF. The CDR3 nucleotides are TGTGCCAGCAGTGGAGAGACAGTAAAAGAGACCCAGTACTTC.

The CDR3 DNA reads as TGTGCCAGCAGCGACCCCCCGCAGGGAATAAATCAGCCCCAGCATTTT. Translating gives CASSDPPQGINQPQHF. This chain links TRBV2 with TRBJ1-5, with D perhaps TRBD1 (5 bases). Germline-derived CDR1 and CDR2 are SNHLY and FYNNEI. This CDR3 contains 16 residues. The V gene lost 6 bases and the J gene lost 4 bases, with 19 bases spanning the gap. Supplemented by reference TRBV2 and TRBJ1-5, the full variable domain reads EPEVTQTPSHQVTQMGQEVILRCVPISNHLYFYWYRQILGQKVEFLVSFYNNEISEKSEIFDDQFSVERPDGSNFTLKIRSTKLEDSAMYFCASSDPPQGINQPQHFGDGTRLSIL.

The chain links TRBV28 to TRBJ2-5; tentatively, D is TRBD1 (6 bases). The V end lost 8 bases, the J end lost 5 bases, and 21 bases lay between the germline ends. Germline V gives CDR1 MDHEN, CDR2 SYDVKM. This CDR3 comprises 15 residues. The CDR3 region has the DNA TGTGCCAGCCTTCCAGGGGTAGGCTCGTGGGAGACCCAGTACTTC. The encoded protein is CASLPGVGSWETQYF.

The chain is built from TRBV28 and TRBJ1-1; 9 bases fit TRBD1. Germline V gene sequence: CDR1 MDHEN, CDR2 SYDVKM. V was pared by 10 bases and J by 3 bases, with 3 bases of the junction left unmatched. This CDR3 region has 12 residues. CDR3 amino acids: CAIQGAHTEAFF. The CDR3 bases are TGTGCCATACAGGGGGCGCACACTGAAGCTTTCTTT. The variable domain in full, completed from reference TRBV28 and TRBJ1-1, reads DVKVTQSSRYLVKRTGEKVFLECVQDMDHENMFWYRQDPGLGLRLIYFSYDVKMKEKGDIPEGYSVSREKKERFSLILESASTNQTSMYLCAIQGAHTEAFFGQGTRLTVV.

CDR3 nucleotide sequence: TGTGCCAGCAGTTACTCAGGGGGGGTTATGAACACTGAAGCTTTCTTT. Its protein is CASSYSGGVMNTEAFF. V is TRBV6-5 and J is TRBJ1-1, with D possibly TRBD1 on 6 matching bases. The germline CDR1 and CDR2 sequences are MNHEY and SVGAGI. The germline V and J ends were trimmed by 0 bases and 0 bases, with 11 bases remaining between them. The CDR3 has 16 residues.

The chain recombines TRBV5-4 with TRBJ2-2, with 7 bases that match TRBD2. The CDR3 loop spans 15 amino acids. Trimming took 4 bases from V and 5 from J; bases not matched to a gene: 8. Germline CDR1 is SGHNT and CDR2 is YYREEE (reference sequence). The CDR3 is CASSPRRGGTGELFF. CDR3 bases: TGTGCCAGCAGCCCGAGACGGGGAGGGACCGGGGAGCTGTTTTTT.

The chain employs TRBV18 and TRBJ1-3; D not certain. In germline, CDR1 is KGHSH, CDR2 LQKENI. V was clipped by 0 bases and J by 0 bases, with 9 bases between them. The CDR3 length is 16 residues. The CDR3 loop reads CASSPPSDTSGNTIYF. The CDR3 bases are TGTGCCAGCTCACCACCCTCAGACACCTCTGGAAACACCATATATTTT.

V and J are TRBV11-2 and TRBJ2-5, with D possibly being TRBD1 (6 bases). The length of the CDR3 is 15 residues. CDR1 and CDR2 from the germline V gene are SGHAT and FQNNGV. Trimming pared 5 bases from V and 5 bases from J, leaving 18 bases between. CDR3 bases: TGTGCCAGCAGCCCACGTAACAGGGATAAGGAGACCCAGTACTTC. Residues: CASSPRNRDKETQYF.

The chain uses TRBV7-9 and TRBJ1-1, with D hard to call. V lost 0 bases to trimming and J lost 6 bases, with 5 bases between them. In germline, CDR1 is SEHNR, CDR2 FQNEAQ (reference sequence). The CDR3 extends over 12 amino acids. The CDR3 DNA reads TGTGCCAGCAGCTTAGCGGTAGCTGAAGCTTTCTTT. Encoded protein: CASSLAVAEAFF.

The chain has TRBV6-6 and TRBJ1-3; D possibly corresponds to TRBD1 (5 bases). This CDR3 contains 14 residues. V was trimmed by 6 bases and J by 0 bases, leaving 9 bases between them. Germline V lookup: CDR1 MNHNY, CDR2 SVGAGI (reference sequence). CDR3 region: CASRRGDSGNTIYF. CDR3 in DNA: TGTGCCAGCAGACGGGGGGACTCTGGAAACACCATATATTTT.

This clone was counted once. The chain uses TRBV5-6 and TRBJ2-1; 7 bases line up with TRBD2. V lost 2 bases to trimming and J lost 5 bases; unmatched junction nucleotides: 7. Per the germline V gene, CDR1 is SGHDT and CDR2 is YYEEEE. This CDR3 contains 15 residues. DNA for the CDR3: TGTGCCAGCAGCTTTGGAGGGAGGGCTGACAATGAGCAGTTCTTC. Protein product: CASSFGGRADNEQFF.

A single count supports this clone. The chain links TRBV10-1 to TRBJ2-2, with a weak D call TRBD1 (6 bases). The ends were cut back, 11 bases at V and 7 bases at J, with 17 bases in the middle. Germline loops: CDR1 WNHNN, CDR2 SYGVQD (reference sequence). The CDR3 extends over 13 amino acids. The CDR3 loop reads CASQNREGGELFF. The CDR3 DNA follows: TGCGCCTCACAAAACAGGGAAGGCGGGGAGCTGTTTTTT.

The chain joins TRBV3-1 (or the pseudogene TRBV3-2) to TRBJ1-4; 7 bases fit TRBD1. The germline V gene has CDR1 LGHDT and CDR2 YNNKEL (reference sequence). This CDR3 comprises 14 residues. V lost 5 bases, J lost 7 bases, and 7 bases stayed unmatched. The CDR3: CASSGRGLGEKLFF. For the CDR3, the DNA is TGTGCCAGCAGCGGCAGGGGGTTAGGTGAAAAACTGTTTTTT.

This chain links TRBV5-6 with TRBJ1-3; 8 bases map to TRBD1. The V segment lost 4 bases and the J segment 4 bases; nucleotides outside the gene matches: 1. This CDR3 contains 13 residues. Germline V gene lookup returns CDR1 SGHDT and CDR2 YYEEEE. The CDR3 DNA reads as TGTGCCAGCAGCACAGGGGGAGGAAACACCATATATTTT. It yields the protein CASSTGGGNTIYF.

This chain uses TRBV28 with TRBJ2-5; no definite D call. Trimming removed 5 bases at V and 1 base at J, with 14 bases between. Germline lookup yields CDR1 MDHEN and CDR2 SYDVKM. This CDR3 comprises 15 residues. DNA of the CDR3: TGTGCCAGCAGTCGATCCCCCATCGGCCAAGAGACCCAGTACTTC. As protein: CASSRSPIGQETQYF.

A word on this clone: At one end the junction does not follow the germline gene, possibly because of a read error. The chain couples TRBV19 to TRBJ1-5, with D unclear. From germline, CDR1 is LNHDA and CDR2 SQIVND (reference sequence). The CDR3 has 13 amino acids. CDR3 amino acids: CVSSRDSNQPQHF. The CDR3 DNA reads as TGTGTCAGTAGTCGCGATAGCAATCAGCCCCAGCATTTT.

This sequence joins TRBV5-1 and TRBJ2-1; D is unclear. From germline, CDR1 is SGHRS and CDR2 YFSETQ. CDR3 size: 15 residues. The V end was cut by 3 bases, the J end by 5 bases, with 15 bases between. CDR3 coding DNA: TGCGCCAGCAGCTCTACTTTGGAGCCTAACAATGAGCAGTTCTTC. Protein product: CASSSTLEPNNEQFF.

The rearrangement uses TRBV6-5 and TRBJ1-5, with a possible D match to TRBD1 (6 bases). CDR1 is MNHEY, CDR2 SVGAGI, per germline. The CDR3 has 14 residues. V was cut by 6 bases and J by 2 bases, with 11 bases left in between. CDR3 amino acids: CASSSTGRNQPQHF. CDR3 DNA sequence: TGTGCCAGCAGCTCCACAGGGCGCAATCAGCCCCAGCATTTT.

This clone has only a few counts. The gene calls are TRBV4-2 and TRBJ2-7; TRBD1 might be the D (5 bases). The germline V gene encodes CDR1 LGHNA and CDR2 YNFKEQ. Trimming took 3 bases from V and 0 from J, leaving 9 bases between them. This CDR3 is built from 14 residues. This chain's CDR3 is CASSQTVLSYEQYF. The CDR3 DNA sequence: TGTGCCAGCAGCCAGACAGTCCTCTCCTACGAGCAGTACTTC.

The chain couples TRBV27 to TRBJ1-3; D perhaps matches TRBD1 (5 bases). The V end was cut by 4 bases, the J end by 2 bases, with 12 bases between. The CDR3 covers 15 residues. Germline values: CDR1 MNHEY, CDR2 SMNVEV (reference sequence). In DNA form, the CDR3 reads TGTGCCAGCAGTTCCGCCGGGGGGGCTGGAAACACCATATATTTT. Translating it yields CASSSAGGAGNTIYF.

CDR3 DNA: TGTGCCAGTACTCCGACAGGGGTAGGAGGTTCACCCCTCCACTTT. Its translation: CASTPTGVGGSPLHF. V usage is TRBV19 and J usage is TRBJ1-6; 8 nucleotides agree with TRBD1. The trim removed 7 bases at V and 9 bases at J, leaving 11 bases unmatched. Germline V lookup: CDR1 LNHDA, CDR2 SQIVND (reference sequence). The CDR3 sequence is 15 residues long.

The chain uses TRBV5-1 and TRBJ2-5, with 16 bases matching TRBD2. Losses at the gene ends were 5 bases for V and 2 bases for J; bases not matched to a gene: 6. Germline V gives CDR1 SGHRS, CDR2 YFSETQ. The CDR3 contains 17 residues. In DNA form, the CDR3 reads TGCGCCAGCAGTGGTCCGGGACTAGCGGGGGGGCAAGAGACCCAGTACTTC. Amino acid sequence: CASSGPGLAGGQETQYF.

This clone was seen just once. The rearrangement links TRBV29-1 to TRBJ2-1; possibly TRBD1 for D (5 bases). Germline V lookup: CDR1 SQVTM, CDR2 ANQGSEA. This CDR3 comprises 13 residues. The V and J ends lost 6 bases and 4 bases respectively, with 13 bases between them. The CDR3 reads CSVFTDRYNEQFF. The CDR3 nucleotides read TGCAGCGTCTTTACCGACAGATACAATGAGCAGTTCTTC.

This clone was picked up one time. The rearrangement links TRBV18 to TRBJ1-1; no clear D. This CDR3 has 12 residues. V was trimmed by 3 bases and J by 3 bases, leaving 5 bases between them. The germline gives CDR1 KGHSH, CDR2 LQKENI. The CDR3 DNA reads as TGTGCCAGCTCACCTTCCGACACTGAAGCTTTCTTT. It encodes CASSPSDTEAFF.